The clone carrying this T cell receptor (beta chain) has just a few counts. The CDR3 covers 17 residues. From germline, CDR1 is SGDLS and CDR2 YYNGEE. Unmatched junction bases numbered 4, after V lost 4 bases and J lost 2 bases. This specimen belongs to a study of blood T cell repertoires in COVID-19. Study as a whole: The study drew acute and convalescent COVID-19 samples from the United States, Italy and Spain. T cells, B-cell-depleted T cells, or PBMCs provided the cDNA or gDNA that served as material.

Repertoires were generated with immunoSEQ multiplex PCR, while TCRdb's copy carries only in-frame clones and drops some. The sample records roughly 200,000 clones, about 85% being singletons. The sample comprised peripheral blood. This clonotype was obtained from a woman between 18 and 30 years old who had recovered from COVID-19. V and J are TRBV9 and TRBJ2-2, with 14 bases matching TRBD2. In DNA form, the CDR3 reads TGTGCCAGCAGCACGGGACTAGCGGGGGCCAACACCGGGGAGCTGTTTTTT. Its protein is CASSTGLAGANTGELFF.